This TCR beta chain was sequenced during a study of cytomegalovirus exposure and HLA in healthy donors (TCRdb year 2017). In terms of the full investigation: An earlier analysis of fewer than 750 of the donors reported about 300 Gb of sequence data and 117 million unique TCR beta sequences obtained from approximately 180 million T cells. Approximately 300 gigabases of sequencing data and approximately 91 million unique TCR sequences made up an early release that covered some 640 HLA-typed donors. Of the 350 to 450 genotyped donors, around 81% fell in the genetic ancestry cluster associated with self-reported Caucasian donors. The study aimed to test whether signatures of past pathogen exposure could be identified by cataloging public T cell receptors. The study profiled the T cell repertoires of under 700 subjects by immunosequencing and related them to cytomegalovirus serostatus. In addition to the first cohort of around 670 subjects, a separate validation cohort of approximately 110 different subjects was used. To predict cytomegalovirus infection status, the study combined high-throughput TCR immunosequencing, statistical association of individual TCRs with disease status, and machine learning. In a later analysis, previously published TCR beta repertoires from more than 500 donors were re-analyzed and high-resolution HLA genotyping was added so that TCR occurrence patterns could be studied. Rather than using new phenotypic data, the later analysis identified candidate immune exposures from TCR beta sequences and from how often those sequences occurred across donors. To decide whether each TCR beta V gene segment behaved as functional or pseudogenic, an earlier analysis of some 540 of the donors relied on high-throughput TCR beta sequencing. Donor age, sex, ethnicity and CMV serostatus were compiled alongside the repertoire data. Genome-wide SNP genotypes for about 65% of the 666 donors were used in a later genetic analysis, which treated that subset as a discovery cohort. All discovery cohort repertoires had been generated using a single sequencing platform. Class I and class II HLA loci were covered by the typing at four-digit resolution. The number of donors typed differed by locus, with roughly 629-640 for A, B, C, DRB1 and DQB1, 522 for DQA1, 600 to 610 for DPA1, and some 440 for DPB1. Because of strong linkage in the cohort, roughly five DR-DQ haplotypes were treated as single units for association and clustering. On average, over 200,000 unique TCR beta nucleotide sequences were sequenced per donor among some 430 genotyped donors of the cohort, with about 19% of those sequences being non-productive. What the research found in general, with its limitations: In vitro tests confirmed that a few of the cytomegalovirus-associated TCR beta chains recognize cytomegalovirus antigens. Compared with the roughly 720-donor mean, donors in an Asian-associated ancestry cluster had fewer N-insertions in productive TCRs, according to a later genetic analysis. Several of the top co-occurrence clusters appeared to be linked to parvovirus B19, influenza, CMV and Epstein-Barr virus, according to a later analysis. Sequencing depth was assumed to be roughly uniform across donors in the presence/absence analyses, though that assumption may not hold. In the study, 150 to 200 TCR beta chains were listed as associated with cytomegalovirus. Most CMV-associated TCR beta chains appeared to be HLA-restricted in a later analysis, and the HLA associations seemed to be driven largely by CMV exposure. When HLA alleles, especially DR and DQ, strongly co-occurred, attributing TCR associations to individual alleles was difficult. Because the 87-base-pair reads could not distinguish some IMGT-functional V segments, including TRBV6-2 and TRBV6-3, those segments were excluded. Correlated functional status among segregating V segments might be attributable to linkage disequilibrium, but an unknown experimental factor could not be ruled out. Because counts were too low, approximately 15 rarely observed V segments, including chromosome 9 orphons, were excluded from the earlier analysis of 587 of the donors. The cohort was sequenced for TCR beta chains only, and without alpha or paired-chain data the features that could be detected were limited. Because HLA typing was unavailable for some donors at each locus, only the typed subset was used in association tests. An earlier analysis of approximately 530 of the donors showed that most TCR beta V segments appeared in productive rearrangements either about 87% or about 30% of the time, which broadly matched IMGT annotations. In a later analysis, HLA-associated TCR beta chains were found to be more clonally expanded and to have lower generation probabilities than equally common non-associated chains. Cytomegalovirus status was reported to be diagnosed by the classifier with high specificity and sensitivity in both the original and validation cohorts. Across donors, most TCR sequences were observed very rarely, whereas some public TCRs were present in many individuals. In a later genetic analysis, a missense DCLRE1C variant was associated with V-gene and J-gene trimming of TCR beta chains, and the association was replicated in an independent cohort. A cluster of highly shared sequence variants was judged likely to represent a technical artifact of the sequencing pipeline. A further reported finding was that TCR beta sequences accurately predicted the HLA-A and HLA-B alleles for most subjects in the first cohort. In a later analysis, some 18,000 TCR beta sequences were associated with specific HLA alleles at a false discovery rate of 0.05. According to a later analysis, TCR association rates differed among HLA loci, with DRB1 alleles showing the most associated TCRs and HLA-C alleles showing the fewest. For the cohort, immune exposure information was limited to CMV serostatus. The authors suggested that the approach could potentially be generalized to other disease states and immunological phenotypes.

The cohort was made up of roughly 670 healthy bone marrow donors. Cohort members were all nominally healthy when sampled, although unrecorded immune exposures were likely present. The donor tested CMV seropositive and was one of the 289 seropositive cohort members. Each donor provided a peripheral blood sample, and peripheral blood mononuclear cells were used for TCR beta sequencing. Genomic DNA extraction from the blood cell samples was performed with the Qiagen DNeasy Blood Extraction Kit. On this clone: The antigen it recognizes is unknown. Base-call qualities are not available, and no considerably larger clone is one nucleotide away.

The method behind the library was the immunoSEQ multiplex PCR assay. For the multiplex PCR, a mixture combining 60 forward primers for TCR Vbeta segments and 13 reverse primers for TCR Jbeta segments was used. The CDR3 region of rearranged TCR beta genes was amplified from genomic DNA with a multiplex PCR assay. Amplified TCR beta libraries were sequenced as 87-base-pair reads on the Illumina HiSeq System. In the paper's pipeline: In a later analysis, approximately 74 million unique TCR beta chains were counted across the approximately 670 repertoires, and roughly 11 million of these chains were shared by at least two donors. A nearest-neighbor algorithm error-corrected the raw reads and collapsed the reads into unique sequences, merging closely related sequences to remove PCR and sequencing errors. To assign V, D and J gene segments, CDR3 sequences were aligned to IMGT reference sequences. For a sequence to be retained, a match of at least six nucleotides was required to both a V gene segment and a J gene segment. Rearrangements were classified as productive when the CDR3 lacked stop codons and remained in frame with V and J, and all other rearrangements were classified as non-productive. Following IMGT convention, CDR3 was defined as the stretch from the second conserved V-encoded cysteine up to the conserved J-encoded phenylalanine. The earlier analysis of 500 to 600 of the donors excluded sequences that lacked an unambiguous match to a single V gene segment. An earlier analysis of 550 to 650 of the donors classified V segments as functional when productive rearrangements were above 56.7% and as segregating when the standard deviation between donors was above 5%. A statistical classification framework was built for diagnosing cytomegalovirus status from the catalog of TCR beta chain sequences. In a later analysis, V and J genes were assigned by comparing TCR nucleotide sequences against IMGT/GENE-DB human TR gene sequences. The TCRdist pipeline was used in a later analysis to assign CDR3 sequences and most-parsimonious VDJ recombination scenarios. In a later analysis, each TCR beta chain was defined by its CDR3 amino acid sequence together with its V-gene family, and reads without a unique V-gene family were excluded. In a later analysis, around 600 highly shared, low-generation-probability nucleotide sequences were removed to address suspected cross-contamination and a sequencing artifact. In a later analysis, a clonal expansion index was calculated for each public chain from normalized within-repertoire ranks of inferred template counts. Generation probabilities in a later analysis came from a VDJ recombination model fitted to out-of-frame rearrangements, and those results were checked against IGoR. A later analysis scored TCR-TCR, TCR-HLA and TCR-CMV co-occurrence with hypergeometric tests, applying a repertoire-size bias correction to TCR pairs. A later analysis estimated false discovery rates by permuting HLA or CMV assignments 20 times. In a later analysis, co-occurring TCRs were grouped using DBSCAN, with TCRdist sequence similarity added in when clustering inside HLA-allele-positive subsets. For co-occurrence clustering, repertoires with fewer than 30,000 or more than 120,000 public chains were excluded, along with a handful of repertoires with anomalous nucleotide sharing. TCRdb carries this immuneACCESS record with in-frame sequences only. Its versions omit some clonotypes, under half of them owing to an unresolved V gene in the studies checked, with the rest unexplained. The V and J calls and clone size come from that table; D and trimming were worked out from the DNA. The sample contains approximately 150,000 clones, roughly 75% of them found a single time. Around 11% of the sample lies in the top ten.

Between the V and J ends, shortened by 4 bases and 0 bases respectively, the junction contains 10 bases. According to the germline V gene, CDR1 reads MNHNS and CDR2 reads SASEGT. Its CDR3 holds 15 amino acids, cysteine through phenylalanine. Only CDR3 DNA is held: 45 bases, read in frame from base 1. The chain joins TRBV6-1 to TRBJ2-1; D gene: possibly TRBD2, on 6 matching bases. The sequenced sample consisted of PBMCs. This TCR came from a man aged 18 to 29 in good health and CMV-seropositive. The DNA sequence reads TGTGCCAGCAGTGGCCTCGGGAGCTCCTACAATGAGCAGTTCTTC. This yields the protein CASSGLGSSYNEQFF.